This is a list of T cell receptor beta chains from one sample in a study of blood T cell repertoires in COVID-19. Only in-frame clones appear in the TCRdb table, and some are missing; sequencing was by immunoSEQ multiplex PCR. The table has 200,000 to 300,000 clones, around nine tenths seen once; the top ten hold around 0.91%. Sequenced input: peripheral blood. These receptors were obtained from a woman in her forties who had recovered from COVID-19. The CDR3 runs from the conserved cysteine through the conserved F or W.

cdr3_length: 14; j_call: TRBJ2-5; v_call: TRBV20-1; cdr3_aa: CSASLRGNQETQYF
cdr3_length: 15; j_call: TRBJ1-2; v_call: TRBV5-1; cdr3_aa: CASLPGTDFHYGYTF
cdr3_length: 13; j_call: TRBJ1-2; v_call: TRBV5-1; cdr3_aa: CASSPAANYGYTF
cdr3_length: 19; j_call: TRBJ1-5; v_call: TRBV6-2/TRBV6-3; cdr3_aa: CASSYPLGQGAYSNQPQHF
cdr3_length: 14; j_call: TRBJ2-7; v_call: TRBV6-5; cdr3_aa: CASSYRLEGGEQYF
cdr3_length: 15; j_call: TRBJ2-1; v_call: TRBV7-9; cdr3_aa: CASSLSESSYNEQFF
cdr3_length: 15; j_call: TRBJ1-6; v_call: TRBV7-3; cdr3_aa: CASSPRPGTGAPLHF
cdr3_length: 13; j_call: TRBJ1-1; v_call: TRBV29-1; cdr3_aa: CSVSGTGGTEAFF
cdr3_length: 12; j_call: TRBJ2-2; v_call: TRBV10-2; cdr3_aa: CASEPFTGELFF
cdr3_length: 13; j_call: TRBJ1-6; v_call: TRBV27; cdr3_aa: CASRLAGDSPLHF
cdr3_length: 13; j_call: TRBJ2-7; v_call: TRBV5-4; cdr3_aa: CASSLGPNYEQYF
cdr3_length: 15; j_call: TRBJ1-2; v_call: TRBV6-5; cdr3_aa: CASRGQGGRVSGYTF
cdr3_length: 14; j_call: TRBJ2-5; v_call: TRBV7-9; cdr3_aa: CASSSRGSGETQYF
cdr3_length: 14; j_call: TRBJ1-6; v_call: TRBV5-1; cdr3_aa: CASSLGTENSPLHF
cdr3_length: 15; j_call: TRBJ2-1; v_call: TRBV19; cdr3_aa: CATQRGGQGAREQFF
cdr3_length: 18; j_call: TRBJ1-1; v_call: TRBV3-1/TRBV3-2; cdr3_aa: CASSPQSGTGTGNTEAFF
cdr3_length: 13; j_call: TRBJ1-6; v_call: TRBV2; cdr3_aa: CASRRPGDSPLHF
cdr3_length: 16; j_call: TRBJ1-6; v_call: TRBV7-9; cdr3_aa: CASSIRGGTAESPLHF
cdr3_length: 15; j_call: TRBJ1-6; v_call: TRBV7-2; cdr3_aa: CASSLARTGRSPLHF
cdr3_length: 15; j_call: TRBJ1-1; v_call: TRBV27; cdr3_aa: CASSPEGQMNTEAFF